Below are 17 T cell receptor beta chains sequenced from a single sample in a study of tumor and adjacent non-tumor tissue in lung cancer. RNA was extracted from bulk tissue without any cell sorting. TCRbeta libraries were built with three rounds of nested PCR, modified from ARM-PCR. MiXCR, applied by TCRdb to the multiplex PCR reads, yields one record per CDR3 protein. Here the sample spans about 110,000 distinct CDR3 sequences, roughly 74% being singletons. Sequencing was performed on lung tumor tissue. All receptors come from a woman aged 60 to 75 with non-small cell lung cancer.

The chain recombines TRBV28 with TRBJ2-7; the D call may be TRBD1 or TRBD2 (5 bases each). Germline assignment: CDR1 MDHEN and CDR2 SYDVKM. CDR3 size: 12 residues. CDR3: CATGGVVYEQYF. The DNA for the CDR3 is TGTGCTACAGGAGGCGTAGTCTACGAGCAGTACTTC.

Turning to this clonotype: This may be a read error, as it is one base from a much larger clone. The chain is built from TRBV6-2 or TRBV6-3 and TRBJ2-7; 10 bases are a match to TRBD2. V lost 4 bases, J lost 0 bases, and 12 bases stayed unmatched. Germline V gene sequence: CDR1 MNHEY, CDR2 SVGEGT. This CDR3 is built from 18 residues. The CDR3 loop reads CASSSFWTSGPFSYEQYF. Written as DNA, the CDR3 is TGTGCCAGCAGTTCGTTCTGGACTAGCGGACCCTTCTCCTACGAGCAGTACTTC.

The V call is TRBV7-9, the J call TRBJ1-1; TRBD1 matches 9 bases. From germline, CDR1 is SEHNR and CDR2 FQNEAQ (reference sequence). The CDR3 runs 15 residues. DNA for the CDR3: TGTATCAGCATCCTTCAGGGACAGGGGAACACTGAAGCTTTCTTT. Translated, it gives CISILQGQGNTEAFF.

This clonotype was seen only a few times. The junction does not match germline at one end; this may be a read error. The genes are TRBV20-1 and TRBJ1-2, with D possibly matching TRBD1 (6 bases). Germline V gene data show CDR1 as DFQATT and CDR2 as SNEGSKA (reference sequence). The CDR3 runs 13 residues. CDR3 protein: CSAEAGEIYGYTF. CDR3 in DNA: TGTAGCGCTGAGGCAGGGGAGATCTATGGCTACACCTTC.

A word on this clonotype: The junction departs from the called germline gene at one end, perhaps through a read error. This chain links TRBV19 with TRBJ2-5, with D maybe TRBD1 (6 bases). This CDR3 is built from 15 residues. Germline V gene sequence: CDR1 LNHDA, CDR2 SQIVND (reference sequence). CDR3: CVSSGGANCLETQYF. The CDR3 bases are TGTGTCAGTAGTGGGGGCGCAAACTGTTTGGAGACCCAGTACTTC.

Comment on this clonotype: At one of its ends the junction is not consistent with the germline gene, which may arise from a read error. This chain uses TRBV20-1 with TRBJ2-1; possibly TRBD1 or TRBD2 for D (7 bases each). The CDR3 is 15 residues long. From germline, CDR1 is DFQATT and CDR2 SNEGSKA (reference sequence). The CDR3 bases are TGCAGTGCAACTAACAGGGGAGGGCAGTACAATGTGCAGTTCTTC. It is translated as CSATNRGGQYNVQFF.

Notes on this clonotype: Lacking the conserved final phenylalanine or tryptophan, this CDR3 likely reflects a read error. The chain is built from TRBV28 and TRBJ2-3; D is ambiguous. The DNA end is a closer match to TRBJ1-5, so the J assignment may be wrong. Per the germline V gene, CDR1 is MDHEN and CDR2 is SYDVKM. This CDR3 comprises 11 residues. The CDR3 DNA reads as TGTGCCAGCAGTAGGGCCGATACGCAGCATCTC. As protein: CASSRADTQHL.

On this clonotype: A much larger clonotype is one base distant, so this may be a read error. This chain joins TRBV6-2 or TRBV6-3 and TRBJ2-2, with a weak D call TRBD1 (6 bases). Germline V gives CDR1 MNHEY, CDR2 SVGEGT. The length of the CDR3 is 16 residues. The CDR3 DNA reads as TGTGCCAGCAGTTACTCGTTCAGGGGAAAAACCGGGGACCTGTTTTTT. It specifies CASSYSFRGKTGDLFF.

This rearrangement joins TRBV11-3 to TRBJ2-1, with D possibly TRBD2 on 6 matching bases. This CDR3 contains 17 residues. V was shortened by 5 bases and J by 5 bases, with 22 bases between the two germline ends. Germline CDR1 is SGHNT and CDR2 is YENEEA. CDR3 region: CASSLVFTIGSHNEQFF. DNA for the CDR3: TGTGCCAGCAGCCTAGTGTTTACTATCGGGAGCCACAATGAGCAGTTCTTC.

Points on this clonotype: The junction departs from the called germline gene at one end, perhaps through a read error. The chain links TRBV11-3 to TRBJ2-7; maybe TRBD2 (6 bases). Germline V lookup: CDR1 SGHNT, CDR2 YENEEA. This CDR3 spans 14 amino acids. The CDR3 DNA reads TGTGCCAGCAGCTTGGACTATTCCACTAGAGAGCAGTGCTTC. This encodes CASSLDYSTREQCF.

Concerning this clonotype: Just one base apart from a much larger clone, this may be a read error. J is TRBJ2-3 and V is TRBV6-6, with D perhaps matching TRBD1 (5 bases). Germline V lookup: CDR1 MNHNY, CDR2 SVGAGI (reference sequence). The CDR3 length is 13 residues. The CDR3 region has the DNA TGTGCCAACAGTCCCCAAGGGGCCGCGGCGCAGTATTTT. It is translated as CANSPQGAAAQYF.

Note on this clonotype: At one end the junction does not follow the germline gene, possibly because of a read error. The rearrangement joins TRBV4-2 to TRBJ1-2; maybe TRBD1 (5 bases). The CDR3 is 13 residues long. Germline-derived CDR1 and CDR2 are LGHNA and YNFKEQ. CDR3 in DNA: TGTGCCAGCAGCCCTGGCGCCAGGGTCGGCTATACCTTC. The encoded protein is CASSPGARVGYTF.

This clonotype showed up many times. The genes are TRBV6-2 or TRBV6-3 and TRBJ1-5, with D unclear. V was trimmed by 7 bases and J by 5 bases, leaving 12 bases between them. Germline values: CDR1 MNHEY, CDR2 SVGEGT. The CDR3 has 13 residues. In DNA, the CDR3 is TGTGCCAGCACTCTCTGGGTGGATCAGCCCCAGCATTTT. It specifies CASTLWVDQPQHF.

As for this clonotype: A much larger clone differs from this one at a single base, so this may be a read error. CDR3 residues: CASRENSYNKQFF. The CDR3 DNA sequence: TGTGCCAGCAGGGAGAACTCCTACAATAAGCAGTTCTTC. The chain uses TRBV6-5 and TRBJ2-1; D remains unclear. The CDR3 is made up of 13 amino acids. The germline V gene encodes CDR1 MNHEY and CDR2 SVGAGI.

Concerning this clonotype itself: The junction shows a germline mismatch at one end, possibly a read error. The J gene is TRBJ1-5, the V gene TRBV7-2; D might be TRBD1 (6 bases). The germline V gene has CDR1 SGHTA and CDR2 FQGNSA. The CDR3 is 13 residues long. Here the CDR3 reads CASREGVNQPQHF. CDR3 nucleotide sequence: TGTGCCAGCAGGGAGGGGGTCAATCAACCCCAGCATTTT.

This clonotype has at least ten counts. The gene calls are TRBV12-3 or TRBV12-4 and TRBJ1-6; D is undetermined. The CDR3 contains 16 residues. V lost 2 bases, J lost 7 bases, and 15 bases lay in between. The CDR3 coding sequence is TGTGCCAGCAGTTTACAGGAAGGTGTGGGGAATTCACCCCTCCACTTT. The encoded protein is CASSLQEGVGNSPLHF.

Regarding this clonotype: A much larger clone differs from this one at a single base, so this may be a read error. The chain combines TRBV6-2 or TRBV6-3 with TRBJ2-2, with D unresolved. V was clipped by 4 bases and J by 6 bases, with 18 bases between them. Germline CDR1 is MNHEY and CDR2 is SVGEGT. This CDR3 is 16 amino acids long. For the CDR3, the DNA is TGTGCCAGCAGTTGGCCGGTCGGGCCAAGCGCCGGGGAGCTGTTTTTT. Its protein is CASSWPVGPSAGELFF.